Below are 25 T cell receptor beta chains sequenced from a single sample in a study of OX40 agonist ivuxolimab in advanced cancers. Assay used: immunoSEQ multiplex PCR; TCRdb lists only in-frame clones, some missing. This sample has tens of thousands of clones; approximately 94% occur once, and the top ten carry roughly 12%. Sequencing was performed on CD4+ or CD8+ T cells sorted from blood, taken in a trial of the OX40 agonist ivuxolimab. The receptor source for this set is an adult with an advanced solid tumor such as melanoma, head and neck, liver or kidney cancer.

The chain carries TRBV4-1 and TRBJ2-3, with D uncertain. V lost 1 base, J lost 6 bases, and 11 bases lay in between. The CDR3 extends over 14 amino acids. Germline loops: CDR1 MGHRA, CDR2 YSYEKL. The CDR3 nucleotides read TGCGCCAGCAGCCAAGCTCTAGTACGCGATACGCAGTATTTT. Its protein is CASSQALVRDTQYF.

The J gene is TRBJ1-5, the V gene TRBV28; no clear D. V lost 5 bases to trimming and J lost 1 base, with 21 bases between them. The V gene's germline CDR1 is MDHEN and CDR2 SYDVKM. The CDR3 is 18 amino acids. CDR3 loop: CASSNPIREILSNQPQHF. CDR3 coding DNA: TGTGCCAGCAGTAACCCCATCCGGGAAATCCTGAGCAATCAGCCCCAGCATTTT. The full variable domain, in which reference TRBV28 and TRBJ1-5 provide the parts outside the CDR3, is DVKVTQSSRYLVKRTGEKVFLECVQDMDHENMFWYRQDPGLGLRLIYFSYDVKMKEKGDIPEGYSVSREKKERFSLILESASTNQTSMYLCASSNPIREILSNQPQHFGDGTRLSIL.

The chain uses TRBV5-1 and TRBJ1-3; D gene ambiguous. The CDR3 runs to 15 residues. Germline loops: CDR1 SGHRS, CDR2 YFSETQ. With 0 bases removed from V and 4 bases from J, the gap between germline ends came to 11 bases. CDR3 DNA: TGCGCCAGCAGCTTGGACAGCTTGGTCGGAAACACCATATATTTT. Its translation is CASSLDSLVGNTIYF.

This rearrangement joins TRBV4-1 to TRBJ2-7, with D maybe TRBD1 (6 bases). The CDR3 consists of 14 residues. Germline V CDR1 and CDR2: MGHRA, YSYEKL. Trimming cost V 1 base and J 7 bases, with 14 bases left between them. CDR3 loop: CASSQATGLGEQYF. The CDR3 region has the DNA TGCGCCAGCAGCCAAGCTACAGGGTTGGGAGAGCAGTACTTC.

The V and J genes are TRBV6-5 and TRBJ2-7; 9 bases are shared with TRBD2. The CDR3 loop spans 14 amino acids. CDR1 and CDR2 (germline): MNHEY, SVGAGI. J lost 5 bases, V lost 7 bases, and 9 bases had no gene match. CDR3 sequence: CASTPKGLAHEQYF. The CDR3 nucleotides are TGTGCCAGCACCCCCAAGGGACTAGCCCACGAGCAGTACTTC.

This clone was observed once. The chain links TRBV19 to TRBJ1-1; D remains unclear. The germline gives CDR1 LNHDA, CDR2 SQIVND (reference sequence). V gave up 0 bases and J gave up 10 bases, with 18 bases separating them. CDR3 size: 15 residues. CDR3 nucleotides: TGTGCCAGTAGTATAGATTCGGGCAGTGCCGTAGGAGCTTTCTTT. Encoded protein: CASSIDSGSAVGAFF.

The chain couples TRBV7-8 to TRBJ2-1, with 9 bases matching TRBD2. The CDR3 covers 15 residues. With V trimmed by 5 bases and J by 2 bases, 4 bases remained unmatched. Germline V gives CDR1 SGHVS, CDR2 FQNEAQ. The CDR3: CASSESSGTYNEQFF. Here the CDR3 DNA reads TGTGCCAGCAGCGAATCTAGCGGGACCTACAATGAGCAGTTCTTC.

The CDR3 protein is CSVDTYNEQFF. The CDR3 DNA sequence: TGCAGCGTGGACACCTACAATGAGCAGTTCTTC. This sequence joins TRBV29-1 and TRBJ2-1, with a possible D match to TRBD1 (5 bases). Trimming stripped 6 bases from V and 2 bases from J, with 5 bases between. The CDR3 extends over 11 amino acids. Per the germline V gene, CDR1 is SQVTM and CDR2 is ANQGSEA.

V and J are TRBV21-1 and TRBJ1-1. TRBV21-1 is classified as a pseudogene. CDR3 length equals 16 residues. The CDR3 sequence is CASSKSGGDMNTEAFF. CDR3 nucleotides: TGTGCCAGCAGCAAAAGCGGGGGGGACATGAACACTGAAGCTTTCTTT.

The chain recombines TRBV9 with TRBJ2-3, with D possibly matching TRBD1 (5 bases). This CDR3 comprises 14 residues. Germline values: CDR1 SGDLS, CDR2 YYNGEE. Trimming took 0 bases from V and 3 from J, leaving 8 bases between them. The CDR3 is CASSVGQPTDTQYF. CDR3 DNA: TGTGCCAGCAGCGTAGGACAGCCAACAGATACGCAGTATTTT. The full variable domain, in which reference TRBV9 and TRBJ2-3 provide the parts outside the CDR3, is DSGVTQTPKHLITATGQRVTLRCSPRSGDLSVYWYQQSLDQGLQFLIQYYNGEERAKGNILERFSAQQFPDLHSELNLSSLELGDSALYFCASSVGQPTDTQYFGPGTRLTVL.

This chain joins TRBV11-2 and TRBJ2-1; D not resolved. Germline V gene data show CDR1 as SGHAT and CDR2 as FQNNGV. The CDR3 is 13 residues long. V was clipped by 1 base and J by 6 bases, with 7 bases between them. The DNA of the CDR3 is TGTGCCAGCAGCTTAGGTGGTACCAATGAGCAGTTCTTC. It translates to CASSLGGTNEQFF.

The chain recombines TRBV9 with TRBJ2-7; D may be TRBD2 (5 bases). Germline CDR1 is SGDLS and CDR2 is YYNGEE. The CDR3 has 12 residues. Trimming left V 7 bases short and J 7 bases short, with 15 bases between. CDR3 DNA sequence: TGTGCCAGCGGGAGCGGTTTGGGGGAGCAGTACTTC. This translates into CASGSGLGEQYF. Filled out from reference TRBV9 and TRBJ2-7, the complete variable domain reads DSGVTQTPKHLITATGQRVTLRCSPRSGDLSVYWYQQSLDQGLQFLIQYYNGEERAKGNILERFSAQQFPDLHSELNLSSLELGDSALYFCASGSGLGEQYFGPGTRLTVT.

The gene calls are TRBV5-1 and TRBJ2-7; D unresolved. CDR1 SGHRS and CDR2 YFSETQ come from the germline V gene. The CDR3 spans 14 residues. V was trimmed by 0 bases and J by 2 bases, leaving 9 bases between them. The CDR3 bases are TGCGCCAGCAGCTTGGGGGGATCAACCTACGAGCAGTACTTC. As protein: CASSLGGSTYEQYF.

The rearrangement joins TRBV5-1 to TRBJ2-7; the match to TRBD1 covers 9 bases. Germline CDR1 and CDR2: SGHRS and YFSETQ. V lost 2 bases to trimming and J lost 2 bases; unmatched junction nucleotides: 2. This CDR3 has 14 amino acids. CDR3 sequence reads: CASSFGTGTYEQYF. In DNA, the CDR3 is TGCGCCAGCAGCTTCGGGACAGGGACCTACGAGCAGTACTTC.

CDR3 protein: CASSRTGIGETQYF. CDR3 coding DNA: TGTGCCAGCTCCCGGACAGGGATTGGGGAGACCCAGTACTTC. The chain combines TRBV6-5 with TRBJ2-5; 8 bases fit TRBD1. CDR1 is MNHEY, CDR2 SVGAGI, per germline. CDR3 length: 14 residues. V was pared by 8 bases and J by 5 bases, with 10 bases of the junction left unmatched.

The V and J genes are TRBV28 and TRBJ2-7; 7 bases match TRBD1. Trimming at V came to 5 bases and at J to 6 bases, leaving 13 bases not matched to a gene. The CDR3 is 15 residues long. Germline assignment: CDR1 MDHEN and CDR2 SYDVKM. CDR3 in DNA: TGTGCCAGCAGTCCTGTGACAGGGATGGTCGGCGAGCAGTACTTC. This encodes CASSPVTGMVGEQYF.

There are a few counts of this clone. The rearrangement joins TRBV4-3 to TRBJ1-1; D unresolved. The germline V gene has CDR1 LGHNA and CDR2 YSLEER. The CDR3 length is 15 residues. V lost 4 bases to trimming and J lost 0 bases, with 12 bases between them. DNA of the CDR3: TGCGCCAGCAGCCCCTCCCACGGGATGAACACTGAAGCTTTCTTT. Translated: CASSPSHGMNTEAFF.

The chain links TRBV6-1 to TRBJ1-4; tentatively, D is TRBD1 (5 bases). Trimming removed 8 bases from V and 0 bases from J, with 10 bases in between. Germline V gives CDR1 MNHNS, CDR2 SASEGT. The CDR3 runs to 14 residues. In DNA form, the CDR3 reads TGTGCCAGCGGGACCGCTGCAACTAATGAAAAACTGTTTTTT. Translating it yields CASGTAATNEKLFF.

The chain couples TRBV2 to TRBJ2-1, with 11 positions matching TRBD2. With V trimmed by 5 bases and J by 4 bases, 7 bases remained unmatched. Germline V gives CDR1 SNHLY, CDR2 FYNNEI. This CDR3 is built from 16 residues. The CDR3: CASSHTSGSSYNEQFF. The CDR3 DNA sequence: TGTGCCAGCAGTCATACTAGCGGGAGTTCATACAATGAGCAGTTCTTC.

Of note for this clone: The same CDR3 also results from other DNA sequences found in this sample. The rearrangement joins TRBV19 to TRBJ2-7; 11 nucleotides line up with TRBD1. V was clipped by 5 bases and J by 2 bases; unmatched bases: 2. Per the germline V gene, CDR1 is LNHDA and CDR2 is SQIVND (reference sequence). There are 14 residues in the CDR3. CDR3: CASSPGQGAYEQYF. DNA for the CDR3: TGTGCCAGTAGTCCGGGACAGGGGGCCTACGAGCAGTACTTC.

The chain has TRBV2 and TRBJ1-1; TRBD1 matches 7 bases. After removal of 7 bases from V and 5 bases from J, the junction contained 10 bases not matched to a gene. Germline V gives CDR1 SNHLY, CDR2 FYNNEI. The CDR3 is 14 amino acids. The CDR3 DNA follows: TGTGCCAGCATATATTTAGGGGGCGGGACTGAAGCTTTCTTT. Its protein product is CASIYLGGGTEAFF.

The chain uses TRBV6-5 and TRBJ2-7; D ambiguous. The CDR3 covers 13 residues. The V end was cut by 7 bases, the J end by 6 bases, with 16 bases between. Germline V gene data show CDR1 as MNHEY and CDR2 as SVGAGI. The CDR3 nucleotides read TGTGCCAGCAAAACTTCGGACCTGGGCGAGCAGTACTTC. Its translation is CASKTSDLGEQYF.

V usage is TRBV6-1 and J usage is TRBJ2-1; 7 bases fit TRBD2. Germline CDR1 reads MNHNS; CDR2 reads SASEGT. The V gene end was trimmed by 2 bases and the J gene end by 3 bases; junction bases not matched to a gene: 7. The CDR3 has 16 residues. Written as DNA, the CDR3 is TGTGCCAGCAGTGAAAACGGGCGGGAGTTCTACAATGAGCAGTTCTTC. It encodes CASSENGREFYNEQFF.

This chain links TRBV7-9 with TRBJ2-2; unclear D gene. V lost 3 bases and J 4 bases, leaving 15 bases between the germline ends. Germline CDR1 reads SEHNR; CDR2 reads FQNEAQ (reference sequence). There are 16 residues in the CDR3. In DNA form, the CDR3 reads TGTGCCAGCAGCTTGGAGTCGGTGGGGATCACCGGGGAGCTGTTTTTT. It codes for CASSLESVGITGELFF.

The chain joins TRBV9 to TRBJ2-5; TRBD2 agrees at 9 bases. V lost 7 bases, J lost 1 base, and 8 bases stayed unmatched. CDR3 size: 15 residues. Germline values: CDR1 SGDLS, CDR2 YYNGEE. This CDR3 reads CASSAGGLGQETQYF. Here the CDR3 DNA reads TGTGCCAGCTCCGCGGGGGGGCTAGGCCAAGAGACCCAGTACTTC. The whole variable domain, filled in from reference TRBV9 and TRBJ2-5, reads DSGVTQTPKHLITATGQRVTLRCSPRSGDLSVYWYQQSLDQGLQFLIQYYNGEERAKGNILERFSAQQFPDLHSELNLSSLELGDSALYFCASSAGGLGQETQYFGPGTRLLVL.